This T cell receptor (beta chain) appears in the sequencing data of a study of blood T cell repertoires in COVID-19. Study at large: The origin of the acute and convalescent COVID-19 samples was the United States, Italy and Spain. From T cells, B-cell-depleted T cells, or PBMCs came the material, which was cDNA or gDNA.

This CDR3 comprises 12 residues. CDR1 and CDR2 (germline): LNHDA, SQIVND (reference sequence). V was pared by 10 bases and J by 4 bases, with 13 bases between. The Seattle site enrolled patients during active infection and followed them longitudinally. Original data processing: Counts of nucleated cells, estimated from reference gene primer amplification, were obtained. Method: immunoSEQ multiplex PCR; TCRdb's copy keeps in-frame clones and lacks some. V, J and clone size reflect that table, while D and trimming were determined from the DNA. The sample has tens of thousands of clones, around nine tenths seen once; the top ten hold approximately 20%.

Input material: peripheral blood. The clonotype was recovered from an older woman with COVID-19, enrolled during active disease. The gene calls are TRBV19 and TRBJ1-1; D remains unclear. The CDR3 loop is CATRGRGTEAFF. CDR3 nucleotides: TGTGCCACACGTGGCAGAGGCACTGAAGCTTTCTTT. The variable domain in full, with the rest retrieved from reference TRBV19 and TRBJ1-1, is DGGITQSPKYLFRKEGQNVTLSCEQNLNHDAMYWYRQDPGQGLRLIYYSQIVNDFQKGDIAEGYSVSREKKESFPLTVTSAQKNPTAFYLCATRGRGTEAFFGQGTRLTVV.